The sequence of this T cell receptor beta chain was determined in a study of somatic mutations in cytotoxic T cells in rheumatoid arthritis. Turning to the study itself: Sorting by flow gave nearly 100% purity for some V beta antibody-stained T-cell populations, including V beta1+ cells sequenced for TCRB. Study-wide findings and caveats: Clonality of CD8+ T cells, which was compared between rheumatoid arthritis patients and age-matched healthy controls, did not differ significantly. Greater age accompanied higher CD8+ clonality in rheumatoid arthritis patients, a pattern that was absent in healthy controls. In about an eighth of the roughly 60 patients, the largest CD8+ clone exceeded 20% of CD8+ cells.

TCRdb's copy holds only in-frame clones and misses some; the assay was immunoSEQ multiplex PCR. The sample has 20,000 to 25,000 clones, around 84% seen once. Points on this clone: Its antigen is unidentified.

There are 17 residues in the CDR3. The germline V gene has CDR1 SGDLS and CDR2 YYNGEE. V gave up 2 bases and J gave up 10 bases; unmatched junction bases: 13. This TCR was sampled from a woman aged 50 to 60 in good health. This rearrangement joins TRBV9 to TRBJ2-1; 12 bases align to TRBD2. Sequencing used CD8+ T cells sorted from blood. The CDR3 sequence: CASSVARASGGALEQFF. The CDR3, as DNA: TGTGCCAGCAGCGTTGCCCGGGCTAGCGGGGGGGCTTTGGAGCAGTTCTTC.